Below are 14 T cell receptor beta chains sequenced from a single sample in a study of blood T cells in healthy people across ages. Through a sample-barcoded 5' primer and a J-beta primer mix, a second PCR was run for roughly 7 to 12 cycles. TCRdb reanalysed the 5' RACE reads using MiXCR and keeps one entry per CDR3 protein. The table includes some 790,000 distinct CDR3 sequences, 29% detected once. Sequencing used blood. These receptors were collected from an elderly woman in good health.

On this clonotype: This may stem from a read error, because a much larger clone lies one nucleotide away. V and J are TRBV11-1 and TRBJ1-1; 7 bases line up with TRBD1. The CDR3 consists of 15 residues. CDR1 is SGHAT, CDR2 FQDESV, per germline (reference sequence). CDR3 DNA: TGTGCCAGCACCAGACAGGGTGACCGGAACACTGAAACTTTCTTT. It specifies CASTRQGDRNTETFF.

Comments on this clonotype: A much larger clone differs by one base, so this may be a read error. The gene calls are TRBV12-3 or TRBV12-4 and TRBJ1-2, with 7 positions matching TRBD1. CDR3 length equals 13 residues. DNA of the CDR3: TGTGCCAGCAGGTTAGAGGGGGCAGATGGCTACACCTTC. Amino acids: CASRLEGADGYTF.

CDR3 loop: CASKPRDRGNTEAFF. As DNA, the CDR3 is TGTGCCAGCAAGCCGAGGGACAGGGGGAACACTGAAGCTTTCTTT. The rearrangement joins TRBV6-2 or TRBV6-3 to TRBJ1-1; 10 positions match TRBD1. Trimming took 7 bases from V and 1 from J; bases not matched to a gene: 6. The CDR3 contains 15 residues. The germline V gene encodes CDR1 MNHEY and CDR2 SVGEGT.

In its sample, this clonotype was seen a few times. Written as DNA, the CDR3 is TGTGCCTGGAGTCAGGGGGGGGCCTACAATGAGCAGTTCTTC. As protein: CAWSQGGAYNEQFF. The V gene is TRBV30, the J gene TRBJ2-1; perhaps D is TRBD1 or TRBD2 (7 bases each). CDR3 length: 14 amino acids. Trimming left V 2 bases short and J 2 bases short, with 10 bases between. Germline V CDR1 and CDR2: GTSNPN, SVGIG (reference sequence). The full variable domain, rest sourced from reference TRBV30 and TRBJ2-1, is SQTIHQWPATLVQPVGSPLSLECTVEGTSNPNLYWYRQAAGRGLQLLFYSVGIGQISSEVPQNLSASRPQDRQFILSSKKLLLSDSGFYLCAWSQGGAYNEQFFGPGTRLTVL.

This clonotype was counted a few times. The CDR3 protein is CASSRRGAETDTQYF. The CDR3 DNA reads TGCGCCAGCAGCCGTAGGGGGGCTGAGACAGATACGCAGTATTTT. The V gene is TRBV4-1, the J gene TRBJ2-3; D may correspond to TRBD1 or TRBD2 (6 bases each). The CDR3 spans 15 residues. The germline V and J ends were trimmed by 4 bases and 3 bases, with 14 bases remaining between them. Germline CDR1 is MGHRA and CDR2 is YSYEKL.

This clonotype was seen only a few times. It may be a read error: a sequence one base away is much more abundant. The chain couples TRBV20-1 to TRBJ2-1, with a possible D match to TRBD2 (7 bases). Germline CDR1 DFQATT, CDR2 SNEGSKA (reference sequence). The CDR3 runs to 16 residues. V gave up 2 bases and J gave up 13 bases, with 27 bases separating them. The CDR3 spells CSARRPGGQIQETQFF. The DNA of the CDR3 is TGCAGTGCTAGAAGGCCCGGGGGGCAGATACAAGAGACCCAGTTCTTC.

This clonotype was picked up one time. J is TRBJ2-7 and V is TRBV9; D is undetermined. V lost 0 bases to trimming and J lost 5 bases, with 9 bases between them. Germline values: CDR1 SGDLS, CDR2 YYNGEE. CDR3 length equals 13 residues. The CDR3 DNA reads TGTGCCAGCAGCGTAGCAGGTTATGACGAGCAGTACTTC. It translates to CASSVAGYDEQYF.

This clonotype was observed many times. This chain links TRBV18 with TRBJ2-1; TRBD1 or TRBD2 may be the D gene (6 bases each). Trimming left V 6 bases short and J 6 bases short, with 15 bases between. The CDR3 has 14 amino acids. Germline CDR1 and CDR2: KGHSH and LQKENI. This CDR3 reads CASSLRGDRNEQFF. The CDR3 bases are TGTGCCAGCTCCCTTAGGGGGGACCGCAATGAGCAGTTCTTC. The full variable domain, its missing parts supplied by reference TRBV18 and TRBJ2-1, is NAGVMQNPRHLVRRRGQEARLRCSPMKGHSHVYWYRQLPEEGLKFMVYLQKENIIDESGMPKERFSAEFPKEGPSILRIQQVVRGDSAAYFCASSLRGDRNEQFFGPGTRLTVL.

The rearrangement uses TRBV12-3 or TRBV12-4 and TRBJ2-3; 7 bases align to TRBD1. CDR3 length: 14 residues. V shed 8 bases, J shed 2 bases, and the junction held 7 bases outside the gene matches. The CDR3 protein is CASGTALYTDTQYF. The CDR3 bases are TGTGCCAGCGGGACAGCCCTATACACAGATACGCAGTATTTT.

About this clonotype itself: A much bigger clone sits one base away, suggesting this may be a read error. CDR3 in DNA: TGTGCCATCGGGACTAGCGGGGGTAATGAGCAGTACTTC. As protein: CAIGTSGGNEQYF. The genes are TRBV12-3 or TRBV12-4 and TRBJ2-5; 14 bases are shared with TRBD2. The CDR3 is 13 residues long. The V gene end was trimmed by 10 bases and the J gene end by 11 bases; junction bases not matched to a gene: 9.

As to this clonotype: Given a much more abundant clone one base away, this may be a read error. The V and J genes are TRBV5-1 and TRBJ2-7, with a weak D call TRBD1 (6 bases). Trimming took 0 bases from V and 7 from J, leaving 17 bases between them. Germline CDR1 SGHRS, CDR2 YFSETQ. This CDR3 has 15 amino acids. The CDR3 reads CASSLAGRTDNEQYF. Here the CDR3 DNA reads TGCGCCAGCAGCTTGGCCGGTCGGACAGACAATGAGCAGTACTTC. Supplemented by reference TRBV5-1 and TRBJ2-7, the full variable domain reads KAGVTQTPRYLIKTRGQQVTLSCSPISGHRSVSWYQQTPGQGLQFLFEYFSETQRNKGNFPGRFSGRQFSNSRSEMNVSTLELGDSALYLCASSLAGRTDNEQYFGPGTRLTVT.

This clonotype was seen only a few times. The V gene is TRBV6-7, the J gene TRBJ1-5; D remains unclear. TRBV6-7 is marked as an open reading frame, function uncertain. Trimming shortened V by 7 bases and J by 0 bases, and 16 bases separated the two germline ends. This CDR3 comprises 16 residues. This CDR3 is CASTLRRQDSNQPQHF. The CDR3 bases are TGTGCCAGCACCTTACGGAGACAAGATAGCAATCAGCCCCAGCATTTT.

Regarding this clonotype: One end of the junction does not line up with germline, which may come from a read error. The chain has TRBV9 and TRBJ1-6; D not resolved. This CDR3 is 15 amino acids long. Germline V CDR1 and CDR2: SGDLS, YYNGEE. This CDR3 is CASCVEGSLNSPLHF. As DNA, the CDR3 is TGTGCCAGCTGCGTAGAAGGCAGTCTAAATTCACCCCTCCACTTT.

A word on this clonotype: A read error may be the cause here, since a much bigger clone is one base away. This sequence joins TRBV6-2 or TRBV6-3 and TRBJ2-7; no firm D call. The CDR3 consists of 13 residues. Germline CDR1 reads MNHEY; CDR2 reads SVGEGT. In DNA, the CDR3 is TGTGCCAACAGTTACATGGCACTTTACGAGCAGTACTTC. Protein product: CANSYMALYEQYF.